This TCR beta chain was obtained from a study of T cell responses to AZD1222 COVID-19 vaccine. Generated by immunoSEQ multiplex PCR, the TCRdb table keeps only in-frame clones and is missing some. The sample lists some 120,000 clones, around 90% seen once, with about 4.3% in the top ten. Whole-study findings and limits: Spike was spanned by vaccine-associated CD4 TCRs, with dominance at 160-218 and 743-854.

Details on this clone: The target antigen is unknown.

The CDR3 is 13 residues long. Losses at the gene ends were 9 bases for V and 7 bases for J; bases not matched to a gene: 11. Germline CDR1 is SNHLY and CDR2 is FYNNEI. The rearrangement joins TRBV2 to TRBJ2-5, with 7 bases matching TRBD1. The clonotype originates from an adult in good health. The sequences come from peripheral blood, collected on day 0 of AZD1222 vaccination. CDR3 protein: CASTGAPVSTQYF. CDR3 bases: TGTGCCAGTACAGGGGCCCCCGTTTCGACCCAGTACTTC.